This T cell receptor beta chain was obtained from a study of cytomegalovirus exposure and HLA in healthy donors. Study outcomes and limitations: A later analysis found common viral pathogens apparently linked to several of the most significant clusters. There were about 160 TCR beta chains listed as cytomegalovirus-associated.

Regarding this clone: Its specificity is not known.

CDR1 is LNHDA and CDR2 is SQIVND in the germline V gene (reference sequence). The V end lost 5 bases, the J end lost 0 bases, and 8 bases lay between the germline ends. This CDR3 spans 14 amino acids. The PCR ran on 60 Vbeta and 13 Jbeta primers. Under the authors' procedure: Unique TCR beta chains numbered approximately 80 million in a later analysis, with roughly 10 million shared. TCRdb's table, derived via immunoSEQ multiplex PCR, lists solely in-frame clones and lacks some. That table is the source of V, J and clone size, and D and trimming were worked out from the DNA. The profile shows about 64,000 clones, 85% to 90% of them singletons.

Sequences were obtained from PBMCs. This receptor was taken from a female donor in good health and CMV-seronegative. The gene calls are TRBV19 and TRBJ1-3, with no clear D. The CDR3 region is CASSPRFSGNTIYF. In nucleotides, the CDR3 is TGTGCCAGTAGTCCCCGTTTCTCTGGAAACACCATATATTTT.